The 23 T cell receptor beta chains reported below all come from one sample, sequenced in a study of blood T cell repertoires in COVID-19. The repertoire was sequenced with immunoSEQ multiplex PCR; TCRdb's copy has only in-frame clones and lacks some. This sample has some 290,000 clones; approximately 91% occur once, and the top ten carry around 11%. Sequenced material: peripheral blood. These receptors were collected from a woman in her twenties or thirties with COVID-19, enrolled during active disease.

The CDR3 bases are TGTGCCATCAGCAGACTAGCGGGAGTGGCCTACGAGCAGTACTTC. Translation gives CAISRLAGVAYEQYF. The gene calls are TRBV10-3 and TRBJ2-7, with 12 bases identical to TRBD2. V trimming: 6 bases; J trimming: 2 bases; junction bases outside the gene matches: 5. The CDR3 covers 15 residues. CDR1 is ENHRY and CDR2 is SYGVKD in the germline V gene.

This chain joins TRBV29-1 and TRBJ1-5, with 7 nucleotides matching TRBD1. This CDR3 is built from 13 residues. Germline CDR1 is SQVTM and CDR2 is ANQGSEA. V was clipped by 4 bases and J by 7 bases; unmatched bases: 7. As DNA, the CDR3 is TGCAGCGTTGTCGACAGGGTTCAACAGCCCCAGCATTTT. This gives the protein CSVVDRVQQPQHF.

This chain connects TRBV7-9 to TRBJ2-6, with 8 bases fitting TRBD2. From germline, CDR1 is SEHNR and CDR2 FQNEAQ (reference sequence). The V and J ends lost 3 bases and 0 bases, in that order; junction bases with no gene match: 4. The CDR3 runs 17 residues. CDR3 bases: TGTGCCAGCAGCTTCACTAGCGGTGCCTCTGGGGCCAACGTCCTGACTTTC. This sequence encodes CASSFTSGASGANVLTF. The full variable domain, with the rest looked up from reference TRBV7-9 and TRBJ2-6, is DTGVSQNPRHKITKRGQNVTFRCDPISEHNRLYWYRQTLGQGPEFLTYFQNEAQLEKSRLLSDRFSAERPKGSFSTLEIQRTEQGDSAMYLCASSFTSGASGANVLTFGAGSRLTVL.

The CDR3 DNA follows: TGCGCCAGCAGCCAAGGGCAGGGGGGAAATGAGCAGTTCTTC. This sequence encodes CASSQGQGGNEQFF. The chain has TRBV4-1 and TRBJ2-1, with D possibly being TRBD1 (7 bases). The germline CDR1 and CDR2 sequences are MGHRA and YSYEKL. V shed 1 base and J shed 7 bases, with 11 bases lying between them. This CDR3 has 14 amino acids.

J is TRBJ1-5 and V is TRBV18; 8 nucleotides match TRBD1. V trimming: 3 bases; J trimming: 0 bases; junction bases outside the gene matches: 4. Germline CDR1 KGHSH, CDR2 LQKENI. CDR3 length: 16 residues. CDR3 sequence reads: CASSPFGQGSNQPQHF. DNA for the CDR3: TGTGCCAGCTCACCCTTTGGACAGGGTAGCAATCAGCCCCAGCATTTT.

The chain has TRBV4-2 and TRBJ2-1, with 7 bases that match TRBD2. This CDR3 is 15 amino acids long. Germline-derived CDR1 and CDR2 are LGHNA and YNFKEQ. V dropped 4 bases and J dropped 2; count of bases not matched to a gene: 5. The CDR3 protein is CASSPGRAPYNEQFF. CDR3 bases: TGTGCCAGCAGCCCAGGGAGGGCACCCTACAATGAGCAGTTCTTC.

This chain joins TRBV2 and TRBJ2-7; TRBD2 matches 7 bases. The CDR3 is made up of 16 amino acids. Germline V gene data show CDR1 as SNHLY and CDR2 as FYNNEI. V shed 5 bases, J shed 0 bases, and the junction held 10 bases outside the gene matches. In DNA form, the CDR3 reads TGTGCCAGCAGTCGCATAGCGGGTACCGCCTCCTACGAGCAGTACTTC. Translated, it gives CASSRIAGTASYEQYF.

The sample holds a few counts of this clone. The rearrangement joins TRBV19 to TRBJ1-5; D possibly corresponds to TRBD1 (5 bases). From germline, CDR1 is LNHDA and CDR2 SQIVND (reference sequence). The ends were cut back, 0 bases at V and 0 bases at J, with 12 bases in the middle. The CDR3 contains 17 residues. CDR3 sequence reads: CASSIDPPGGSNQPQHF. Here the CDR3 DNA reads TGTGCCAGTAGTATAGATCCCCCGGGGGGTAGCAATCAGCCCCAGCATTTT.

The gene calls are TRBV30 and TRBJ2-2, with D possibly being TRBD2 (5 bases). This CDR3 contains 16 residues. Looked up from germline, CDR1 is GTSNPN and CDR2 is SVGIG (reference sequence). The V gene lost 0 bases and the J gene lost 0 bases, with 11 bases spanning the gap. The DNA of the CDR3 is TGTGCCTGGAGTGTAAGGTGGGGAGCGAACACCGGGGAGCTGTTTTTT. Its protein product is CAWSVRWGANTGELFF.

V and J are TRBV18 and TRBJ2-7; maybe TRBD1 (5 bases). The V gene lost 2 bases and the J gene lost 2 bases, with 13 bases spanning the gap. The germline gives CDR1 KGHSH, CDR2 LQKENI. The CDR3 totals 15 residues. The CDR3 coding sequence is TGTGCCAGCTCACCAGTACAGGAAACACCCTACGAGCAGTACTTC. This sequence encodes CASSPVQETPYEQYF.

V and J are TRBV20-1 and TRBJ1-1; D not certain. Germline CDR1 is DFQATT and CDR2 is SNEGSKA (reference sequence). V gave up 5 bases and J gave up 5 bases, with 9 bases separating them. CDR3 length equals 11 residues. Here the CDR3 DNA reads TGCAGTGCTCCCCGAGTGACTGAAGCTTTCTTT. It yields the protein CSAPRVTEAFF.

The gene calls are TRBV11-3 and TRBJ2-1; 14 bases agree with TRBD2. Germline CDR1 reads SGHNT; CDR2 reads YENEEA. V shed 3 bases, J shed 8 bases, and the junction held 6 bases outside the gene matches. The CDR3 is 16 residues long. CDR3 bases: TGTGCCAGCAGCTTGGGACTAGCGGGAGCATGGGATGAGCAGTTCTTC. It codes for CASSLGLAGAWDEQFF.

This clone was seen repeatedly, ten times or more. The V and J genes are TRBV9 and TRBJ1-3, with D tentatively TRBD1 (5 bases). CDR1 is SGDLS and CDR2 is YYNGEE in the germline V gene. Trimming pared 0 bases from V and 9 bases from J, leaving 22 bases between. The CDR3 consists of 17 residues. As DNA, the CDR3 is TGTGCCAGCAGCGTAGATGCGACGCCTCTGGCGGGGGGCACCATATATTTT. It is translated as CASSVDATPLAGGTIYF. Based on the CDR3 plus reference TRBV9 and TRBJ1-3, the full variable domain is DSGVTQTPKHLITATGQRVTLRCSPRSGDLSVYWYQQSLDQGLQFLIQYYNGEERAKGNILERFSAQQFPDLHSELNLSSLELGDSALYFCASSVDATPLAGGTIYFGEGSWLTVV.

V and J are TRBV5-1 and TRBJ2-1, with 7 bases aligning to TRBD1. V lost 4 bases, J lost 9 bases, and 10 bases stayed unmatched. Germline V gene sequence: CDR1 SGHRS, CDR2 YFSETQ. This CDR3 has 14 amino acids. The CDR3, as DNA: TGCGCCAGCAGCGAGTACAGGGGTTTCGGTGAGCAGTTCTTC. This sequence encodes CASSEYRGFGEQFF.

The chain is built from TRBV4-1 and TRBJ1-6; the D gene is possibly TRBD1 (5 bases). The CDR3 sequence is 16 residues long. The ends were cut back, 0 bases at V and 3 bases at J, with 9 bases in the middle. CDR1 is MGHRA and CDR2 is YSYEKL in the germline V gene. The CDR3 here is CASSQEGGDYNSPLHF. Here the CDR3 DNA reads TGCGCCAGCAGCCAAGAGGGGGGAGACTATAATTCACCCCTCCACTTT.

The chain has TRBV21-1 and TRBJ1-3. TRBV21-1 is annotated as a pseudogene. The CDR3 has 17 residues. The CDR3 DNA is TGTGCCAGCAACAAAAGGAGAGTACTGCTCTCTGGAAACACCATATATTTT. It is translated as CASNKRRVLLSGNTIYF.

This rearrangement joins TRBV6-2 or TRBV6-3 to TRBJ2-3; D might be TRBD1 (6 bases). V lost 5 bases, J lost 2 bases, and 11 bases lay in between. The CDR3 contains 14 residues. Germline V gene data show CDR1 as MNHEY and CDR2 as SVGEGT. The CDR3 protein is CASSRGTLTDTQYF. CDR3 bases: TGTGCCAGCAGTAGGGGGACCCTCACAGATACGCAGTATTTT.

The J gene is TRBJ2-3, the V gene TRBV28; D is undetermined. There are 15 residues in the CDR3. The V end was cut by 6 bases, the J end by 2 bases, with 15 bases between. Germline values: CDR1 MDHEN, CDR2 SYDVKM. CDR3 in DNA: TGTGCCAGCAGCCCGGTGGCGGAACCCACAGATACGCAGTATTTT. Protein: CASSPVAEPTDTQYF.

The chain recombines TRBV4-1 with TRBJ2-1, with D unclear. CDR1 is MGHRA and CDR2 is YSYEKL in the germline V gene. The CDR3 has 15 amino acids. The germline V and J ends were trimmed by 5 bases and 0 bases, with 11 bases remaining between them. CDR3 DNA: TGCGCCAGCAGCATCCTGGAGAGCTCCTACAATGAGCAGTTCTTC. Amino acids: CASSILESSYNEQFF.

The chain joins TRBV6-4 to TRBJ2-3; D remains ambiguous. Germline CDR1 and CDR2: MRHNA and SNTAGT. Trimming removed 3 bases from V and 0 bases from J, with 7 bases in between. This CDR3 has 14 residues. CDR3 sequence: CASSERGSTDTQYF. As DNA, the CDR3 is TGTGCCAGCAGTGAACGAGGTAGCACAGATACGCAGTATTTT.

The chain carries TRBV11-2 and TRBJ2-2; D unclear. V was cut by 3 bases and J by 3 bases, with 11 bases left in between. Germline assignment: CDR1 SGHAT and CDR2 FQNNGV. CDR3 length equals 15 residues. In DNA form, the CDR3 reads TGTGCCAGCAGCTTTTACTCCCGGGACACCGGGGAGCTGTTTTTT. Its translation is CASSFYSRDTGELFF.

V usage is TRBV28 and J usage is TRBJ1-2; TRBD1 aligns across 7 bases. The CDR3 runs 14 residues. Looked up from germline, CDR1 is MDHEN and CDR2 is SYDVKM. Trimming took 6 bases from V and 4 from J; bases not matched to a gene: 8. CDR3 coding DNA: TGTGCCAGCAGACGATCACAGGGGCGCTATGGCTACACCTTC. It codes for CASRRSQGRYGYTF.

The chain carries TRBV30 and TRBJ1-5; 9 bases match TRBD1. The junction had 7 bases not matched to a gene; V was cut back by 0 bases and J by 7 bases. Germline CDR1 is GTSNPN and CDR2 is SVGIG (reference sequence). The CDR3 is 15 amino acids. The DNA for the CDR3 is TGTGCCTGGAGTGTAACCGGGACAGGGCAGCAGCCCCAGCATTTT. Translation: CAWSVTGTGQQPQHF. Full variable domain (missing parts from reference TRBV30 and TRBJ1-5): SQTIHQWPATLVQPVGSPLSLECTVEGTSNPNLYWYRQAAGRGLQLLFYSVGIGQISSEVPQNLSASRPQDRQFILSSKKLLLSDSGFYLCAWSVTGTGQQPQHFGDGTRLSIL.